This T cell receptor beta chain was sequenced in a study of T cell responses to AZD1222 COVID-19 vaccine. On the study more broadly: Both about-4-week and about-12-week second-dose recipients were combined. General study results and limits: Clonal diversity was possibly underestimated, and white British individuals and females predominated among donors.

Libraries were prepared by immunoSEQ multiplex PCR; TCRdb keeps only in-frame clonotypes and omits some of them. This sample has 150,000 or so clones; around 89% occur once, and the top ten carry 4.5% to 6.5%. To note about this clone: What it recognizes is unknown.

Trimming took 5 bases from V and 1 from J, leaving 14 bases between them. The V gene's germline CDR1 is LNHDA and CDR2 SQIVND (reference sequence). The CDR3 has 16 amino acids. The input for sequencing was peripheral blood, taken on day 0 of AZD1222 vaccination. The chain joins TRBV19 to TRBJ2-2; tentatively, D is TRBD1 (6 bases). This receptor was obtained from an adult in good health. The CDR3 DNA sequence: TGTGCCAGTAGTGACCCGGGCAGGGGGAACACCGGGGAGCTGTTTTTT. Its translation: CASSDPGRGNTGELFF.